The table lists the clone carrying this T cell receptor beta chain with a few counts. This record comes from a study of cytomegalovirus exposure and HLA in healthy donors. CDR1 and CDR2 (germline): MDHEN, SYDVKM. V gave up 3 bases and J gave up 1 base, with 3 bases separating them. The CDR3 covers 13 residues. The PCR was carried out with 60 Vbeta primers and 13 Jbeta primers. Data came from immunoSEQ multiplex PCR; TCRdb stores just in-frame clones and leaves some out. Of 130,000 or so clones in the sample, 88% were seen once. This chain joins TRBV28 and TRBJ2-2; D gene uncertain. This TCR was recovered from a woman aged 40 to 49 in good health and CMV-seronegative. Source material: PBMCs. This chain's CDR3 is CASSFQNTGELFF. Here the CDR3 DNA reads TGTGCCAGCAGTTTCCAGAACACCGGGGAGCTGTTTTTT.